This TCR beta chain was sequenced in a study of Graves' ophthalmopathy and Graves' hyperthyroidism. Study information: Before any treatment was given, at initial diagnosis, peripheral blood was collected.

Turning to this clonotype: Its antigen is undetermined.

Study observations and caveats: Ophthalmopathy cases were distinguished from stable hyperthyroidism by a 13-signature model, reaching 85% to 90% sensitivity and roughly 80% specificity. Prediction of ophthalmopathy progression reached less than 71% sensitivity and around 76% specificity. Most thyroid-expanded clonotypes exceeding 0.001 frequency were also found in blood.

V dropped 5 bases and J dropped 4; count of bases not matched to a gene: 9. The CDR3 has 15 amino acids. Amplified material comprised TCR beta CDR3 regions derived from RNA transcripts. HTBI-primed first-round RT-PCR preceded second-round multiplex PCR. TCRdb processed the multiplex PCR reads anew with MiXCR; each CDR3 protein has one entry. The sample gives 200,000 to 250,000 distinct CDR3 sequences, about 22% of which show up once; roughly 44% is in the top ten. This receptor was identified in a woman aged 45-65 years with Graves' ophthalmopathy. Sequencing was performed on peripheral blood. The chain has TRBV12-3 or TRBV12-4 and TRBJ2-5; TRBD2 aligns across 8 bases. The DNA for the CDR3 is TGTGCCAGCAGTGACGGGACTAGGAGTTCAGAGACCCAGTACTTC. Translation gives CASSDGTRSSETQYF.